The 19 T cell receptor beta chains below were found in one sample sequenced in a study of cytomegalovirus exposure and HLA in healthy donors. Primers: 60 Vbeta forward and 13 Jbeta reverse. Assay used: immunoSEQ multiplex PCR; TCRdb lists only in-frame clones, some missing. The table includes roughly 100,000 clones, nearly 70% detected once. Sample: PBMCs. Receptors originate from a woman in her forties or fifties in good health and CMV-seropositive.

V is TRBV28 and J is TRBJ2-7, with D tentatively TRBD2 (5 bases). Germline-derived CDR1 and CDR2 are MDHEN and SYDVKM. Trimming took 7 bases from V and 3 from J, leaving 13 bases between them. The CDR3 runs 13 residues. The CDR3, as DNA: TGTGCCAGCAATCTTGGGAGTAACTACGAGCAGTACTTC. This sequence encodes CASNLGSNYEQYF. Complete variable domain (other parts from reference TRBV28 and TRBJ2-7): DVKVTQSSRYLVKRTGEKVFLECVQDMDHENMFWYRQDPGLGLRLIYFSYDVKMKEKGDIPEGYSVSREKKERFSLILESASTNQTSMYLCASNLGSNYEQYFGPGTRLTVT.

This chain uses TRBV27 with TRBJ1-1, with TRBD1 matching 10 bases. This CDR3 contains 18 residues. CDR1 and CDR2 (germline): MNHEY, SMNVEV (reference sequence). After removal of 6 bases from V and 1 base from J, the junction contained 14 bases not matched to a gene. The CDR3 protein is CASRGGTGQGQRNTEAFF. The CDR3 coding sequence is TGTGCCAGCAGGGGGGGGACGGGACAGGGGCAAAGGAACACTGAAGCTTTCTTT.

The chain joins TRBV5-1 to TRBJ1-2; D unclear. The germline CDR1 and CDR2 sequences are SGHRS and YFSETQ. CDR3 length equals 11 residues. Trimming removed 2 bases from V and 5 bases from J, with 4 bases in between. DNA of the CDR3: TGCGCCAGCAGCTTCGGGTATGGCTACACCTTC. It translates to CASSFGYGYTF.

This chain uses TRBV11-2 with TRBJ2-3, with TRBD2 matching over 7 bases. The CDR3 spans 15 residues. Germline V gives CDR1 SGHAT, CDR2 FQNNGV. Trimming cost V 1 base and J 3 bases; bases outside gene matches: 4. In nucleotides, the CDR3 is TGTGCCAGCAGCTTAGGGGCGGGAGCTACAGATACGCAGTATTTT. Translation gives CASSLGAGATDTQYF.

This clone was detected only a few times. The rearrangement links TRBV28 to TRBJ1-4, with 8 bases fitting TRBD1. Germline V lookup: CDR1 MDHEN, CDR2 SYDVKM. CDR3 length: 15 amino acids. Trimming cost V 3 bases and J 7 bases; bases outside gene matches: 7. CDR3 sequence reads: CASSFSRTGSEKLFF. The DNA for the CDR3 is TGTGCCAGCAGTTTCTCACGGACAGGGAGTGAAAAACTGTTTTTT.

The rearrangement uses TRBV5-1 and TRBJ1-1; 10 nucleotides match TRBD1. CDR1 is SGHRS and CDR2 is YFSETQ in the germline V gene. V dropped 1 base and J dropped 1; count of bases not matched to a gene: 10. The CDR3 extends over 18 amino acids. CDR3 sequence: CASSLSRGQGMWNTEAFF. The DNA of the CDR3 is TGCGCCAGCAGCTTGTCGAGGGGACAGGGGATGTGGAACACTGAAGCTTTCTTT.

This clone was observed once. CDR3 sequence reads: CASSGGPGLAGGDEQFF. DNA of the CDR3: TGTGCCAGCAGCGGAGGGCCAGGGCTAGCGGGAGGCGATGAGCAGTTCTTC. V and J are TRBV5-4 and TRBJ2-1; 11 nucleotides match TRBD2. V trimming: 4 bases; J trimming: 8 bases; junction bases outside the gene matches: 14. Germline V lookup: CDR1 SGHNT, CDR2 YYREEE (reference sequence). This CDR3 spans 17 amino acids. Full variable domain (outside the CDR3, taken from reference TRBV5-4 and TRBJ2-1): ETGVTQSPTHLIKTRGQQVTLRCSSQSGHNTVSWYQQALGQGPQFIFQYYREEENGRGNFPPRFSGLQFPNYSSELNVNALELDDSALYLCASSGGPGLAGGDEQFFGPGTRLTVL.

This chain joins TRBV30 and TRBJ2-3; 8 nucleotides align to TRBD2. The CDR3 spans 15 residues. The germline V gene encodes CDR1 GTSNPN and CDR2 SVGIG (reference sequence). V trimming: 5 bases; J trimming: 0 bases; junction bases outside the gene matches: 7. CDR3 sequence: CAWPLSGRSTDTQYF. The CDR3, as DNA: TGTGCCTGGCCCCTAAGCGGGAGAAGCACAGATACGCAGTATTTT. Together with reference TRBV30 and TRBJ2-3, the CDR3 gives the full variable domain: SQTIHQWPATLVQPVGSPLSLECTVEGTSNPNLYWYRQAAGRGLQLLFYSVGIGQISSEVPQNLSASRPQDRQFILSSKKLLLSDSGFYLCAWPLSGRSTDTQYFGPGTRLTVL.

J is TRBJ2-7 and V is TRBV2; TRBD2 aligns across 8 bases. CDR1 and CDR2 from the germline V gene are SNHLY and FYNNEI. Trimming removed 1 base from V and 1 base from J; junction bases left unmatched: 18. The CDR3 is made up of 20 amino acids. CDR3 residues: CASSEDLGGLAGLLSYEQYF. CDR3 nucleotide sequence: TGTGCCAGCAGTGAAGATTTAGGTGGTCTAGCGGGTCTTTTGTCCTACGAGCAGTACTTC.

The chain employs TRBV9 and TRBJ2-3, with 9 positions matching TRBD2. V shed 4 bases, J shed 6 bases, and the junction held 9 bases outside the gene matches. Germline V CDR1 and CDR2: SGDLS, YYNGEE. The CDR3 is made up of 15 amino acids. The CDR3 reads CASSPRLAEGDTQYF. In DNA, the CDR3 is TGTGCCAGCAGCCCCCGACTAGCGGAGGGGGATACGCAGTATTTT.

Here the CDR3 DNA reads TGTGCCAGCTGGCGGGGGGCAGGGAGAGAGACCCAGTACTTC. Translation gives CASWRGAGRETQYF. V usage is TRBV2 and J usage is TRBJ2-5; the match to TRBD2 covers 8 bases. Per germline, CDR1 SNHLY and CDR2 FYNNEI. CDR3 length: 14 residues. J was trimmed by 4 bases and V by 8 bases; bases with no gene match: 9.

The rearrangement joins TRBV19 to TRBJ1-5; 9 bases align to TRBD1. The CDR3 extends over 17 amino acids. With 3 bases clipped from V and 3 bases from J, the junction kept 9 bases outside the gene matches. Germline assignment: CDR1 LNHDA and CDR2 SQIVND (reference sequence). The CDR3 loop is CASSIGLGTGLNQPQHF. The CDR3 nucleotides read TGTGCCAGTAGTATCGGTCTGGGGACAGGGCTCAATCAGCCCCAGCATTTT.

This clone was counted only a few times. The rearrangement uses TRBV7-2 and TRBJ2-1; TRBD1 is a possible D gene (5 bases). The length of the CDR3 is 15 residues. CDR1 SGHTA and CDR2 FQGNSA come from the germline V gene. V lost 7 bases and J lost 0, with 13 bases in between. The CDR3 loop reads CASTSGHSSYNEQFF. DNA for the CDR3: TGTGCCAGCACTTCAGGGCACAGCTCCTACAATGAGCAGTTCTTC.

V gene TRBV28 combines with J gene TRBJ1-5; TRBD1 might be the D (5 bases). Germline CDR1 reads MDHEN; CDR2 reads SYDVKM. V was cut by 2 bases and J by 2 bases, with 10 bases left in between. The CDR3 contains 15 residues. The CDR3 nucleotides read TGTGCCAGCAGTTTAGGGGGGGTTGGCAATCAGCCCCAGCATTTT. Its protein product is CASSLGGVGNQPQHF. The variable domain in full, completed from reference TRBV28 and TRBJ1-5, reads DVKVTQSSRYLVKRTGEKVFLECVQDMDHENMFWYRQDPGLGLRLIYFSYDVKMKEKGDIPEGYSVSREKKERFSLILESASTNQTSMYLCASSLGGVGNQPQHFGDGTRLSIL.

This clone was picked up one time. The CDR3: CASSRDRGHGTEAFF. Written as DNA, the CDR3 is TGTGCCAGCAGTAGGGACAGGGGGCATGGCACTGAAGCTTTCTTT. J is TRBJ1-1 and V is TRBV28, with 12 positions matching TRBD1. Germline V lookup: CDR1 MDHEN, CDR2 SYDVKM. CDR3 length: 15 amino acids. V gave up 5 bases and J gave up 4 bases; unmatched junction bases: 5.

The chain joins TRBV18 to TRBJ1-6, with TRBD1 matching 9 bases. The CDR3 is made up of 17 amino acids. After removal of 2 bases from V and 5 bases from J, the junction contained 7 bases not matched to a gene. Germline V gene data show CDR1 as KGHSH and CDR2 as LQKENI. CDR3 DNA sequence: TGTGCCAGCTCACCATTAGGACAGGGGCCAAATAATTCACCCCTCCACTTT. Protein: CASSPLGQGPNNSPLHF.

This chain links TRBV15 with TRBJ2-1, with a weak D call TRBD1 (6 bases). The CDR3 totals 17 residues. V lost 0 bases and J lost 0, with 12 bases in between. The germline CDR1 and CDR2 sequences are LNHNV and YYDKDF (reference sequence). The DNA of the CDR3 is TGTGCCACCAGCAGAGATCACCTGGACAGCTCCTACAATGAGCAGTTCTTC. Residues: CATSRDHLDSSYNEQFF. The whole variable domain, filled in from reference TRBV15 and TRBJ2-1, reads DAMVIQNPRYQVTQFGKPVTLSCSQTLNHNVMYWYQQKSSQAPKLLFHYYDKDFNNEADTPDNFQSRRPNTSFCFLDIRSPGLGDTAMYLCATSRDHLDSSYNEQFFGPGTRLTVL.

This chain joins TRBV21-1 and TRBJ2-7; TRBD2, the D gene given by the table, was not confirmed from the DNA. TRBV21-1 is deemed a pseudogene. CDR3 length equals 17 residues. As DNA, the CDR3 is TGTGCCAGCAGCAAATACTCGGGTTGGGAGATCCCCTACGAGCAGTACTTC. It yields the protein CASSKYSGWEIPYEQYF.

The chain combines TRBV9 with TRBJ2-3; 8 bases line up with TRBD2. The CDR3 has 15 residues. Per the germline V gene, CDR1 is SGDLS and CDR2 is YYNGEE. With 0 bases clipped from V and 4 bases from J, the junction kept 4 bases outside the gene matches. The CDR3 DNA follows: TGTGCCAGCAGCGTAGTGGGCGGGAGGTCAGATACGCAGTATTTT. Amino acid sequence: CASSVVGGRSDTQYF.